Given below is one T cell receptor beta chain in context. The target of this receptor is not known. Base qualities are not recorded, but no much larger clone differs from it by a single base. Per the germline V gene, SNHLY is the CDR1 and FYNNEI is the CDR2. Unmatched junction bases come to 8, with V trimmed by 5 bases and J by 11 bases. Counted from cysteine to phenylalanine, this CDR3 has 12 amino acids. Just the 36-base CDR3 DNA is kept, in frame starting at base 1. The data derive from a study of human T cells and chemical hapten exposure (dated by TCRdb to the early 2020s). Regarding the research as a whole: For sensitization, 2% DPC in acetone was applied to a 2 cm by 2 cm area of upper inner arm skin. Patient blood was sampled pre-sensitization (week 0) and at 2, 6 and about 24 weeks after DPC sensitization. Blood for TCR sequencing was provided by twenty-nine alopecia patients at one to four time points (pre-sensitization, 2, 6 and 24 weeks). This study followed changes in the peripheral blood TCR repertoire in vivo during primary and secondary sensitization of alopecia patients to the hapten diphenylcyclopropenone (DPC). Libraries were pooled for sequencing, and per-sample TCR yields varied mainly because of small differences in library volumes within the pool. Weekly therapeutic DPC doses were additionally applied to the scalp of patients throughout the roughly 23-week study period. Patch testing was performed on the upper back with Finn chambers containing 0.01% DPC, and the patch tests were scored after 6 days according to International Contact Dermatitis Research Group standards. Most of the patients in the cohort were female, and the cohort covered alopecia areata with under or over 50% scalp involvement, alopecia totalis and alopecia universalis.

Explained via the paper, the time point label denotes: patch test 2, 6 weeks after DPC sensitization. The treatment or condition label, read with the paper, signifies: therapeutic diphenylcyclopropenone sensitization with weekly scalp DPC. At every patch-test visit, the blood draw took place before the patch test was put on. Patients were eligible if aged 18 to 70, diagnosed with alopecia and judged suitable for DPC therapy, and pregnant patients were excluded. Total RNA was extracted from unfractionated whole blood that had been collected in Tempus Blood RNA tubes. Here is what the overall study found, with its caveats: Repeated subsampling changed both the strength of the expansion versus patch-test correlation and the threshold at which the correlation became significant. Because all patients had alopecia, a presumed autoimmune disease, the immune response of the patients might differ from that of healthy individuals. Patch test score was positively correlated with the number of PT1 expanded TCRs, with significance at thresholds 8, 16 and 32 but not at 4. Expanded TCRs formed significantly more large CDR3 similarity clusters than pre-sensitization or healthy control sets, consistent with antigen-driven responses. No change with DPC sensitization was found in the number of TCRs above 1 in 1000 frequency, and no evidence of global repertoire structure alterations was found.

Library preparation employed RACE. The instrument given in TCRdb is NextSeq 500. During library preparation, unique molecular identifiers were attached to individual cDNA molecules so that TCRs could be counted in a quantitative, reproducible way. For every blood RNA sample, sequencing covered both the TCR alpha and TCR beta chains. Concerning the study's data processing: A median of about 100,000 TCRs per sample was observed, with a range of roughly 23,224 to 700,000. V, J and CDR3 annotation of the TCR reads was performed with the Decombinator software suite. For PS versus PT1 abundance plots, all samples were subsampled to the same number of TCRs (28,000). TCRs were defined as expanded if absent before sensitization and observed at least eight times at the 2-week time point. TCRdb reprocessing: public reads trimmed at Q25 with fastp, clones called with MiXCR, in-frame beta chains kept. Entries are consolidated by CDR3 protein sequence, retaining the most common genes and DNA. The V and J calls, along with clone size, are taken from TCRdb and not from the paper's own processing. This sample gives fewer than 80,000 distinct CDR3 sequences in total; about 9.4% of them show up just once. Roughly 6.8% of the sample comes from the top ten.

This receptor was identified in a woman aged 50 to 65 with alopecia areata. Some clones in this sample may be carry-over from other donors' samples. The sample was whole blood, taken in connection with sensitization to the hapten diphenylcyclopropenone (DPC). The receptor chain draws on TRBV2 and TRBJ1-2; TRBD1 matches 7 bases in the middle. The CDR3 corresponds to CASSRDRHLYTF. The nucleotide sequence reads TGTGCCAGCAGTCGGGACAGACACTTATACACCTTC.